The TCR beta chain described here comes from a study of neurological immune-mediated disorders. Broader study findings: Subjects shared no identical expanded-clone CDR3 amino acid sequences, suggesting private TCR-beta repertoires in all groups. The level of TCR clonal expansion was highest in patients with HTLV-1-associated myelopathy and lowest in multiple sclerosis, where it fell below the level seen in healthy controls.

With 10-nucleotide random UMIs included, cDNA was synthesized by 5'RACE. TCRdb analysed the 5' RACE reads with MiXCR anew, one entry per CDR3 protein. The sample records fewer than 35,000 distinct CDR3 sequences, roughly a sixth being singletons. This clonotype was detected many times. Its target is not known. Time point indicated: technical triplicate 3. CD4+ or CD8+ T cells at a count of around 910,000 served as input for the sorted libraries. Germline V gives CDR1 SGHAT, CDR2 FQNNGV. The CDR3 totals 15 residues. After removal of 7 bases from V and 4 bases from J, the junction contained 12 bases not matched to a gene.

Material for sequencing was CD4+ T cells from blood. The TCR sequence derives from a female donor with HTLV-1-associated myelopathy (HAM/TSP). V and J are TRBV11-2 and TRBJ2-5, with 7 bases identical to TRBD1. Written as DNA, the CDR3 is TGTGCCAGCAAATTAGGTGCGACAGGGACAGAGACCCAGTACTTC. Protein sequence: CASKLGATGTETQYF.